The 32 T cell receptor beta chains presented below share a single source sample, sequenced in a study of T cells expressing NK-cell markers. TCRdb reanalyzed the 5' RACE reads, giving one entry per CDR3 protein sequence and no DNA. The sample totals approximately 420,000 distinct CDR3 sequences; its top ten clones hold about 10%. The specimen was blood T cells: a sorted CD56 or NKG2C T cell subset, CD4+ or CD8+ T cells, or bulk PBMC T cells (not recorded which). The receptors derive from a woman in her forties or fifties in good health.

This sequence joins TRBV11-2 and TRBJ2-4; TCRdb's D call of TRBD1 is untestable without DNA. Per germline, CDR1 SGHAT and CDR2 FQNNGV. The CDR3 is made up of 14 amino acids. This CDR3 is CASSTWTGRNIQYF. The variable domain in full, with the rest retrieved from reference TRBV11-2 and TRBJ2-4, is EAGVAQSPRYKIIEKRQSVAFWCNPISGHATLYWYQQILGQGPKLLIQFQNNGVVDDSQLPKDRFSAERLKGVDSTLKIQPAKLEDSAVYLCASSTWTGRNIQYFGAGTRLSVL.

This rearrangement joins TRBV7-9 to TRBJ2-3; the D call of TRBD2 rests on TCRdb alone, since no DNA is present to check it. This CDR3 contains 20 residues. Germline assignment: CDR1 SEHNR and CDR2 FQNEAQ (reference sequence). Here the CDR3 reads CASSAEPGTSGRPSTDTQYF.

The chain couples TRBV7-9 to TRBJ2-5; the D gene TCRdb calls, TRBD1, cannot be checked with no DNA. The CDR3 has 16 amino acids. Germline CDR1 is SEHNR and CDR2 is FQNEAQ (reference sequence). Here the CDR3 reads CASRSGGREDRETQYF.

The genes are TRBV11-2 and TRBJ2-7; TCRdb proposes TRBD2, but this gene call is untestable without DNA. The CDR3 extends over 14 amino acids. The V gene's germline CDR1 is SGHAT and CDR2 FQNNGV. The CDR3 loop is CASSLAGIGYEQYF. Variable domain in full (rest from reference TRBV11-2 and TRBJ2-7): EAGVAQSPRYKIIEKRQSVAFWCNPISGHATLYWYQQILGQGPKLLIQFQNNGVVDDSQLPKDRFSAERLKGVDSTLKIQPAKLEDSAVYLCASSLAGIGYEQYFGPGTRLTVT.

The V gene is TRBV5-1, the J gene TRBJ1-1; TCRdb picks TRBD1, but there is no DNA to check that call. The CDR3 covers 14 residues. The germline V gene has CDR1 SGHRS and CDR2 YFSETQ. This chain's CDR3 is CASSLPGQPTEAFF.

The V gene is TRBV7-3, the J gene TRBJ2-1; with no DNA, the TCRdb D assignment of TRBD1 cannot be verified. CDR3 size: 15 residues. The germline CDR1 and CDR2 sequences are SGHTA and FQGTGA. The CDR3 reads CASSLPGLSADEQFF.

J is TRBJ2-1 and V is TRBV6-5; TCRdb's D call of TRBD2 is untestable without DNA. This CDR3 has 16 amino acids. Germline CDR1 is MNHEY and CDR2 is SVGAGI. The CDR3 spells CASSYSASGDGNEQFF.

CDR3 amino acids: CASSHSPPTGGLMNEQFF. The gene calls are TRBV4-1 and TRBJ2-1; the D gene TCRdb calls, TRBD1, cannot be checked with no DNA. Germline V gives CDR1 MGHRA, CDR2 YSYEKL. This CDR3 is built from 18 residues.

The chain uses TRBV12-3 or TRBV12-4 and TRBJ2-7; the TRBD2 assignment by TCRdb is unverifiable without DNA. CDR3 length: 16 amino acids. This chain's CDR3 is CASSRGTSGSMREQYF.

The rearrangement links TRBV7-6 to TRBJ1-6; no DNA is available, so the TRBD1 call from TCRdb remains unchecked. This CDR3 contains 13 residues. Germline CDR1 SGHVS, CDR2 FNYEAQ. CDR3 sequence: CASSSGRNSPLHF.

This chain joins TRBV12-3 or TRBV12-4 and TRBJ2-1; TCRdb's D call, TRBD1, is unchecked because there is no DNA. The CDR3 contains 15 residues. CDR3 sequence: CASSLINRPGDEQFF.

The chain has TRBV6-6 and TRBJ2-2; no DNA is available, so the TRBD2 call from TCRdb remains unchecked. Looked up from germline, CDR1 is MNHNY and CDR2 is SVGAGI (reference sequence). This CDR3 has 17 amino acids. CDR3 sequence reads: CASSYSLGGPGTGELFF.

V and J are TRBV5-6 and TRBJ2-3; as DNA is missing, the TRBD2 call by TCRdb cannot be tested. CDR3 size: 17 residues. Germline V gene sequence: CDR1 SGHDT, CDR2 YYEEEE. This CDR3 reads CASSPVGVQERTDTQYF.

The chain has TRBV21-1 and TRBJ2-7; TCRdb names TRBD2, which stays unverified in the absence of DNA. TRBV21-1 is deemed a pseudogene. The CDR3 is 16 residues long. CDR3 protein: CASSPSPGQRPYEQYF.

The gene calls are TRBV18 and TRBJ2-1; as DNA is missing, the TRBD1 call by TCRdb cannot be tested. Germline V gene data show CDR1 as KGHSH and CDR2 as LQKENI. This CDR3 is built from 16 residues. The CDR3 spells CASSPSGTGGYNEQFF.

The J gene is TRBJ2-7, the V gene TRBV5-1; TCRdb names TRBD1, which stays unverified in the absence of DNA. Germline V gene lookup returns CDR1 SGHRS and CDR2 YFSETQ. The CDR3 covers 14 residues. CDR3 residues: CASRNRGGSYEQYF.

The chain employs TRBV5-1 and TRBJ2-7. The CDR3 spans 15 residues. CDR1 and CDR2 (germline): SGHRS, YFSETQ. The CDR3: CASSLFSTSSYEQYF. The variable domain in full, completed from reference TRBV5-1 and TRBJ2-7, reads KAGVTQTPRYLIKTRGQQVTLSCSPISGHRSVSWYQQTPGQGLQFLFEYFSETQRNKGNFPGRFSGRQFSNSRSEMNVSTLELGDSALYLCASSLFSTSSYEQYFGPGTRLTVT.

CDR3 in amino acids: CASSLYRAGDTQYF. This chain connects TRBV5-1 to TRBJ2-3; TCRdb picks TRBD2, but there is no DNA to check that call. Germline CDR1 reads SGHRS; CDR2 reads YFSETQ. The length of the CDR3 is 14 residues.

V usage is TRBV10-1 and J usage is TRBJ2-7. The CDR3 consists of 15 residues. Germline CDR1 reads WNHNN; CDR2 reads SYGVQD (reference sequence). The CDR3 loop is CASSESASGSYEQYF.

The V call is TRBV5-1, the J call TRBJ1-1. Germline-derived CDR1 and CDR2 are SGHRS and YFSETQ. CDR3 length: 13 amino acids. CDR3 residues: CASSLEPGYEAFF.

The CDR3: CASSSLRGTSGTLTLNEQFF. This sequence joins TRBV6-5 and TRBJ2-1; the TCRdb D gene call, TRBD2, has no DNA to confirm it. This CDR3 is built from 20 residues. The germline V gene has CDR1 MNHEY and CDR2 SVGAGI.

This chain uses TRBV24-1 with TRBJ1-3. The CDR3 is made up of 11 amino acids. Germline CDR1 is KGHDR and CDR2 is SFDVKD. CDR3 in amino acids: CATSLGGTIYF.

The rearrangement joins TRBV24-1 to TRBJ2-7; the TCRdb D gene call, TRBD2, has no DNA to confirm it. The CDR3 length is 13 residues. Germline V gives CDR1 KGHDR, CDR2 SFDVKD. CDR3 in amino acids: CATTGTSGNEQYF.

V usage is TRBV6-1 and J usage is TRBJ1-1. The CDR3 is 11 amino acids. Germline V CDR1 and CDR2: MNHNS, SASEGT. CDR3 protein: CASNWRTEAFF.

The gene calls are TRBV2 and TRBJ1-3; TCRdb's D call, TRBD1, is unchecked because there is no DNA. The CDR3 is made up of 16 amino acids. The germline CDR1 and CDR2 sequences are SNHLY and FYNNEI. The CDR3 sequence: CASSRDRGGSGNTIYF.

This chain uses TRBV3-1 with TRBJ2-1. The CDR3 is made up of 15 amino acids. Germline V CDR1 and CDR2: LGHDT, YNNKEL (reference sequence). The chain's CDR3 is CASSADPSSYNEQFF.

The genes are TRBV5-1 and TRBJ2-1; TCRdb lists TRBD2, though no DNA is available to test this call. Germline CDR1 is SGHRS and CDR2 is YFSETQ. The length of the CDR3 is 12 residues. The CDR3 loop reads CASRLAGEEQFF.

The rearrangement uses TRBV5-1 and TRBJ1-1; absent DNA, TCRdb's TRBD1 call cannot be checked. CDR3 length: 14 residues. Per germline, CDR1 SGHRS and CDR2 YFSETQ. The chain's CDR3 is CASSLVPGGTEAFF.

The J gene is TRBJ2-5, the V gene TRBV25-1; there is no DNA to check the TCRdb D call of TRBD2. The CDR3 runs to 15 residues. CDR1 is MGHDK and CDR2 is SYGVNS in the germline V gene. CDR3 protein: CASSESRLAAETQYF.

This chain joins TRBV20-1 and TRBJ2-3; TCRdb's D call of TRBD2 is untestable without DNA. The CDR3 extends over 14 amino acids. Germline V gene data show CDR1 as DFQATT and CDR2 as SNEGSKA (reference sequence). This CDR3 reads CSAREGRGTDTQYF.

CDR3 sequence reads: CASRVGGDYYEQYF. V and J are TRBV10-3 and TRBJ2-7; TCRdb indicates TRBD1, and absent DNA this call remains unverified. CDR3 length equals 14 residues. Germline lookup yields CDR1 ENHRY and CDR2 SYGVKD.

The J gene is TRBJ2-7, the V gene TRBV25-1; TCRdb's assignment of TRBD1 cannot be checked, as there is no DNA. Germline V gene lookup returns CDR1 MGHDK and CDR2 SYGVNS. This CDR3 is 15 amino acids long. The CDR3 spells CASSDRLDRTYEQYF.